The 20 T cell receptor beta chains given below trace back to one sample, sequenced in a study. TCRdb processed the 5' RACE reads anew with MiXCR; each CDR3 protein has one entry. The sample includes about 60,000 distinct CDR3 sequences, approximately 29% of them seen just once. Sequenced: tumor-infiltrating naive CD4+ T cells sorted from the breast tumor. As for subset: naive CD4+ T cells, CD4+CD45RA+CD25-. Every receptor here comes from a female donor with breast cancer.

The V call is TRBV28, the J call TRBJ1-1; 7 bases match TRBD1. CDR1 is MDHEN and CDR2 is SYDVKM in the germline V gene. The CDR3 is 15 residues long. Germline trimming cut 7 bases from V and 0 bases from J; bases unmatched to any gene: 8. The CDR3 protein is CASKRRGLLNTEAFF. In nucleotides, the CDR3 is TGTGCCAGCAAGAGGAGGGGGCTCTTGAACACTGAAGCTTTCTTT.

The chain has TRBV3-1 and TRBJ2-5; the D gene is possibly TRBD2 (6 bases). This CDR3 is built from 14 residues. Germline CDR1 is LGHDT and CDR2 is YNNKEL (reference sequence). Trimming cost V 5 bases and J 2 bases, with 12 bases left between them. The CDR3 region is CASSAGSIQETQYF. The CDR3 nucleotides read TGTGCCAGCAGCGCGGGGAGCATACAAGAGACCCAGTACTTC.

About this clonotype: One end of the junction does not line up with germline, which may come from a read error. The CDR3 coding sequence is TGTGCCGGCAGCCTCCTGGAGTTTGGTGGAGATACGCAGTATTTT. It is translated as CAGSLLEFGGDTQYF. The genes are TRBV9 and TRBJ2-3; no clear D gene. Germline-derived CDR1 and CDR2 are SGDLS and YYNGEE. This CDR3 contains 15 residues.

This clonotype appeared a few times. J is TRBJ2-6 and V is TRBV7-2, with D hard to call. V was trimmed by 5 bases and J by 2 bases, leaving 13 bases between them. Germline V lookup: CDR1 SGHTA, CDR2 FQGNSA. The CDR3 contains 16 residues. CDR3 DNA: TGTGCCAGCAGCAGAAACCGGCTTACTGGGGCCAACGTCCTGACTTTC. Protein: CASSRNRLTGANVLTF.

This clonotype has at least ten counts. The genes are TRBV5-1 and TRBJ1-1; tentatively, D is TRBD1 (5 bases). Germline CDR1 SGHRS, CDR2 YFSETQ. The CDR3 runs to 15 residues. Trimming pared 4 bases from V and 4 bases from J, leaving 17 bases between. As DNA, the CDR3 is TGCGCCAGCAGCGCCCTCAGCAGGGAGGGCACTGAAGCTTTCTTT. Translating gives CASSALSREGTEAFF.

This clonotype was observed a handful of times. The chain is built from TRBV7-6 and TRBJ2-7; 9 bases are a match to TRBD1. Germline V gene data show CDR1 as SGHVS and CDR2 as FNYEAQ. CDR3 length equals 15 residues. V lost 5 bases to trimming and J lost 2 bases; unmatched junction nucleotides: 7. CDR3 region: CASSPGTGQTYEQYF. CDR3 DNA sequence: TGTGCCAGCAGCCCAGGGACAGGGCAGACCTACGAGCAGTACTTC. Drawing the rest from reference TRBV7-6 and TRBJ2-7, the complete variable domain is GAGVSQSPRYKVTKRGQDVALRCDPISGHVSLYWYRQALGQGPEFLTYFNYEAQQDKSGLPNDRFSAERPEGSISTLTIQRTEQRDSAMYRCASSPGTGQTYEQYFGPGTRLTVT.

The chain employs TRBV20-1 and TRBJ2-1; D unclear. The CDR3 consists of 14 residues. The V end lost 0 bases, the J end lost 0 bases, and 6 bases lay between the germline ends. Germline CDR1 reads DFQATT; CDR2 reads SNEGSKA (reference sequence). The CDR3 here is CSAREGNSYNEQFF. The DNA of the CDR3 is TGCAGTGCTAGAGAGGGGAACTCCTACAATGAGCAGTTCTTC.

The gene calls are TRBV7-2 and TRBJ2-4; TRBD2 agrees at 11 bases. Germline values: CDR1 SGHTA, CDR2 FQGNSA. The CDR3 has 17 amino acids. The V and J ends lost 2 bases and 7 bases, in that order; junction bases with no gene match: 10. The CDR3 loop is CASSLSFPSGRRNIQYF. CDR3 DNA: TGTGCCAGCAGCTTATCTTTTCCTAGCGGGAGGAGGAACATTCAGTACTTC. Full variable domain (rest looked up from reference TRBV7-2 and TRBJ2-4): GAGVSQSPSNKVTEKGKDVELRCDPISGHTALYWYRQSLGQGLEFLIYFQGNSAPDKSGLPSDRFSAERTGGSVSTLTIQRTQQEDSAVYLCASSLSFPSGRRNIQYFGAGTRLSVL.

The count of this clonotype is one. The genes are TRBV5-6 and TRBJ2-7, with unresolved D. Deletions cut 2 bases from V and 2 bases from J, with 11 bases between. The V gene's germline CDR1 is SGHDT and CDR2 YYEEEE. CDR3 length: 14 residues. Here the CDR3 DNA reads TGTGCCAGCAGCTTAGCCAGCAAACCCTACGAGCAGTACTTC. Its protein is CASSLASKPYEQYF.

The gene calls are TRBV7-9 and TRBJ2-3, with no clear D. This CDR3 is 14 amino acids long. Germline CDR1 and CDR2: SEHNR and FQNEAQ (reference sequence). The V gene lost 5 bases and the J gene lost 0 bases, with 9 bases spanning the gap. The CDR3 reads CASSTLVSTDTQYF. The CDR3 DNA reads TGTGCCAGCAGCACCCTGGTTAGCACAGATACGCAGTATTTT. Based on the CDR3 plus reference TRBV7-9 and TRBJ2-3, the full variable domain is DTGVSQNPRHKITKRGQNVTFRCDPISEHNRLYWYRQTLGQGPEFLTYFQNEAQLEKSRLLSDRFSAERPKGSFSTLEIQRTEQGDSAMYLCASSTLVSTDTQYFGPGTRLTVL.

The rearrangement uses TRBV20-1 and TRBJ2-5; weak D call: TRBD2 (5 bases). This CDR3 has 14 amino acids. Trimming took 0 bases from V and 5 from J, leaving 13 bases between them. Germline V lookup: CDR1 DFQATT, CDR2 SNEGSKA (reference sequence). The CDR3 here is CSARDGAGAETQYF. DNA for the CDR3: TGCAGTGCTAGAGATGGCGCGGGCGCGGAGACCCAGTACTTC.

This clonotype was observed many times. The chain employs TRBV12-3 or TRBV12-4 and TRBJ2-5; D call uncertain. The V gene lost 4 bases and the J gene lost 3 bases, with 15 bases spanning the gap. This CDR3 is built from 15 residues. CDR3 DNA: TGTGCCAGCAGTTCCACGGGCTTTTCTGAAGAGACCCAGTACTTC. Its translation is CASSSTGFSEETQYF.

The CDR3 protein is CASSSDSPTDTQYF. The CDR3 coding sequence is TGTGCCAGCAGTTCAGACAGCCCCACAGATACGCAGTATTTT. J is TRBJ2-3 and V is TRBV28; tentatively, D is TRBD1 (5 bases). The germline V gene encodes CDR1 MDHEN and CDR2 SYDVKM. The CDR3 covers 14 residues. Trimming cost V 4 bases and J 2 bases, with 10 bases left between them.

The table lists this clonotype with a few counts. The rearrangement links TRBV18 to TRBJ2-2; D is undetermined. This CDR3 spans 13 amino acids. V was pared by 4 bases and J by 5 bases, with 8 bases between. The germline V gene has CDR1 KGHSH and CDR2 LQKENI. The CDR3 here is CASSRSDTGELFF. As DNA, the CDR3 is TGTGCCAGCTCACGTTCAGATACCGGGGAGCTGTTTTTT. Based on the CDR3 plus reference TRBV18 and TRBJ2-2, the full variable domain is NAGVMQNPRHLVRRRGQEARLRCSPMKGHSHVYWYRQLPEEGLKFMVYLQKENIIDESGMPKERFSAEFPKEGPSILRIQQVVRGDSAAYFCASSRSDTGELFFGEGSRLTVL.

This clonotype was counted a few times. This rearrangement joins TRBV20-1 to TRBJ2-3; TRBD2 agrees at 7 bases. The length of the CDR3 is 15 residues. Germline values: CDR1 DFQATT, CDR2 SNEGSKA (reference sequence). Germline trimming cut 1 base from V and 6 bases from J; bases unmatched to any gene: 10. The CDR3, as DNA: TGCAGTGCTAGAGCCGCTAGCGGAACCGTGGATACGCAGTATTTT. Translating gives CSARAASGTVDTQYF.

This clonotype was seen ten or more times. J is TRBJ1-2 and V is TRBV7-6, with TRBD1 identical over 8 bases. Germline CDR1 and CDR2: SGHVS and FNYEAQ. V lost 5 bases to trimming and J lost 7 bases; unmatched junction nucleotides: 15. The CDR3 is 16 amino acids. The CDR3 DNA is TGTGCCAGCAGCCTGACCTACCCAGGGGGCGCGGGTGGCTACACCTTC. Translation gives CASSLTYPGGAGGYTF.

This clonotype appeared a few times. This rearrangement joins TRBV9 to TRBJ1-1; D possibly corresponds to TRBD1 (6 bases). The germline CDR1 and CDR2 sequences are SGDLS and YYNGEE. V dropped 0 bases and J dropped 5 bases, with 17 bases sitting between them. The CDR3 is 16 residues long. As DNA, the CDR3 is TGTGCCAGCAGCGTAGCTCCGGGGGGCGCGAATACTGAAGCTTTCTTT. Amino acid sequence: CASSVAPGGANTEAFF.

This chain's CDR3 is CASSPPRDGGEAFF. The CDR3 nucleotides read TGTGCCAGCAGCCCCCCCCGAGACGGGGGGGAAGCTTTCTTT. The chain has TRBV7-8 and TRBJ1-1, with D perhaps TRBD1 (5 bases). Trimming shortened V by 5 bases and J by 8 bases, and 18 bases separated the two germline ends. The CDR3 sequence is 14 residues long. Per germline, CDR1 SGHVS and CDR2 FQNEAQ.

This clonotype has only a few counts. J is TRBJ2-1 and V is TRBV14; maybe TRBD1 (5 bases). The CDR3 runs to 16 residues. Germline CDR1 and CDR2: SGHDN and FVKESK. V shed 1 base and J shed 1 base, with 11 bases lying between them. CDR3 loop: CASSQVPGWSYNEQFF. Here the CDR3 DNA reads TGTGCCAGCAGCCAAGTTCCAGGGTGGTCCTACAATGAGCAGTTCTTC.

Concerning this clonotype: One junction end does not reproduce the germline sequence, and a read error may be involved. The CDR3 region has the DNA TGTGCCAACATCACCTCCTCTGGAGCCAACGTCCTGACTTTC. Its translation: CANITSSGANVLTF. This chain joins TRBV6-6 and TRBJ2-6; no clear D gene. This CDR3 has 14 residues. In germline, CDR1 is MNHNY, CDR2 SVGAGI (reference sequence).